This TCR beta chain was retrieved from a study of T cell responses to AZD1222 COVID-19 vaccine. Per germline, CDR1 SGDLS and CDR2 YYNGEE. The ends were cut back, 0 bases at V and 5 bases at J, with 17 bases in the middle. The CDR3 has 16 amino acids. A note on this clone: Its cognate antigen is unknown.

The table came from immunoSEQ multiplex PCR; TCRdb's copy has only in-frame clones and leaves some out. The repertoire holds tens of thousands of clones, with 75% to 95% as singletons. Study results and limitations: All repertoire sampling was performed exclusively after the peak T cell response. Most donors were white British and more were female, and clonal diversity was possibly underestimated. Vaccine-associated CD4 TCRs ranged over spike, dominating at 160-218 and 743-854.

Here the sequenced sample was peripheral blood, taken 28 days after the second AZD1222 dose. The sequence was obtained from an adult who received the AZD1222 COVID-19 vaccine. The chain joins TRBV9 to TRBJ1-2, with a tentative D call TRBD1 (6 bases). CDR3 in DNA: TGTGCCAGCAGCGTAGTGCCAGGGGTCCTGGGGTATGGCTACACCTTC. Its protein product is CASSVVPGVLGYGYTF.